The 11 T cell receptor beta chains below all came from one sample that was sequenced in a study of blood T cell repertoires in COVID-19. The table came from immunoSEQ multiplex PCR; TCRdb's copy has only in-frame clones and leaves some out. This sample has over 65,000 clones, with roughly 81% found just once. What was sequenced was peripheral blood. The receptors here all came from a human donor in a cohort sampled during active COVID-19.

This chain connects TRBV6-5 to TRBJ2-2; D possibly corresponds to TRBD2 (5 bases). The CDR3 is 15 residues long. The germline V gene encodes CDR1 MNHEY and CDR2 SVGAGI. V gave up 2 bases and J gave up 8 bases, with 15 bases separating them. CDR3 DNA sequence: TGTGCCAGCAGTTACCAGACTCTACTAGTTGGGGAGCTGTTTTTT. Translating gives CASSYQTLLVGELFF.

The V gene is TRBV28, the J gene TRBJ1-1, with 8 bases aligning to TRBD1. Trimming cost V 5 bases and J 7 bases; bases outside gene matches: 18. Germline CDR1 and CDR2: MDHEN and SYDVKM. There are 17 residues in the CDR3. In nucleotides, the CDR3 is TGTGCCAGCAGTCAACCGGCCGGTCGGACAGGGAGCATTGAAGCTTTCTTT. Translated: CASSQPAGRTGSIEAFF. Complete variable domain (other parts from reference TRBV28 and TRBJ1-1): DVKVTQSSRYLVKRTGEKVFLECVQDMDHENMFWYRQDPGLGLRLIYFSYDVKMKEKGDIPEGYSVSREKKERFSLILESASTNQTSMYLCASSQPAGRTGSIEAFFGQGTRLTVV.

V gene TRBV10-3 combines with J gene TRBJ1-2; the match to TRBD1 covers 8 bases. This CDR3 contains 16 residues. The V segment lost 0 bases and the J segment 2 bases; nucleotides outside the gene matches: 5. The germline gives CDR1 ENHRY, CDR2 SYGVKD. This CDR3 reads CAISESDRVYNYGYTF. The CDR3 DNA reads TGTGCCATCAGTGAGTCGGACAGGGTCTACAACTATGGCTACACCTTC.

The V call is TRBV6-2 or TRBV6-3, the J call TRBJ2-1, with TRBD2 as a possible D gene (6 bases). The germline V gene has CDR1 MNHEY and CDR2 SVGEGT. V shed 4 bases and J shed 9 bases, with 16 bases lying between them. This CDR3 spans 14 amino acids. CDR3 nucleotides: TGTGCCAGCAGTTCATACGGGAGTGATGTTGAGCAGTTCTTC. Translated: CASSSYGSDVEQFF.

The chain employs TRBV6-5 and TRBJ1-2; the D gene is possibly TRBD1 (5 bases). CDR3 length equals 14 residues. Deletions cut 7 bases from V and 3 bases from J, with 15 bases between. The germline gives CDR1 MNHEY, CDR2 SVGAGI. The CDR3 loop is CASTPAGGYYGYTF. DNA of the CDR3: TGTGCCAGCACCCCCGCCGGGGGATACTATGGCTACACCTTC.

This rearrangement joins TRBV30 to TRBJ2-5; D is undetermined. The V gene's germline CDR1 is GTSNPN and CDR2 SVGIG (reference sequence). Trimming took off 2 bases at V and 0 bases at J, with 7 bases between the two ends. This CDR3 has 13 residues. CDR3: CAWSRRHQETQYF. The CDR3 DNA reads as TGTGCCTGGAGTAGGCGGCACCAAGAGACCCAGTACTTC.

V is TRBV5-4 and J is TRBJ2-2, with 11 bases aligning to TRBD2. CDR3 size: 17 residues. CDR1 is SGHNT, CDR2 YYREEE, per germline (reference sequence). V was pared by 0 bases and J by 4 bases, with 5 bases of the junction left unmatched. CDR3 protein: CASSLDSGRAITGELFF. The CDR3 DNA reads as TGTGCCAGCAGCTTGGATAGCGGGAGGGCCATCACCGGGGAGCTGTTTTTT.

V and J are TRBV28 and TRBJ2-7, with 7 bases identical to TRBD2. The V and J ends lost 2 bases and 4 bases, in that order; junction bases with no gene match: 8. In germline, CDR1 is MDHEN, CDR2 SYDVKM. The CDR3 sequence is 15 residues long. CDR3 amino acids: CASSLPASGAYEQYF. The CDR3 DNA sequence: TGTGCCAGCAGTTTACCGGCTAGCGGAGCTTACGAGCAGTACTTC.

V and J are TRBV24-1 and TRBJ2-7; 12 bases match TRBD1. In germline, CDR1 is KGHDR, CDR2 SFDVKD. The CDR3 consists of 16 residues. Trimming removed 3 bases from V and 6 bases from J; junction bases left unmatched: 8. CDR3 amino acids: CATSDPPGQGAGEQYF. The CDR3, as DNA: TGTGCCACCAGTGATCCCCCGGGACAGGGGGCTGGCGAGCAGTACTTC.

The chain carries TRBV7-8 and TRBJ2-1; maybe TRBD1 (5 bases). CDR1 is SGHVS, CDR2 FQNEAQ, per germline. The V end was cut by 4 bases, the J end by 10 bases, with 17 bases between. The length of the CDR3 is 14 residues. Here the CDR3 reads CASSSLKSYREQFF. The CDR3 coding sequence is TGTGCCAGCAGCTCTCTAAAATCCTACAGGGAGCAGTTCTTC.

This clone appeared a single time. The chain has TRBV11-2 and TRBJ2-1; maybe TRBD2 (5 bases). The CDR3 runs 12 residues. Looked up from germline, CDR1 is SGHAT and CDR2 is FQNNGV. V was pared by 6 bases and J by 5 bases, with 8 bases between. In DNA, the CDR3 is TGTGCCAGCAGGGGGAGAGACAATGAGCAGTTCTTC. This translates into CASRGRDNEQFF.